This T cell receptor (delta chain) is from a study of Vδ1+ human thymocytes. The V gene's germline CDR1 is TSWWSYY and CDR2 QGS. The J segment lost 0 bases and the V segment lost 4 bases, leaving 14 bases of the junction unmatched. This CDR3 region has 19 residues. This clone occurred a few times. Its antigen is still unknown. Sequences come from RNA converted to cDNA by reverse transcription. Multiplex PCR used pooled V-gene forward primers and a constant-region reverse primer to amplify CDR3s. TCRdb made new clone calls on the multiplex PCR reads using CATT. Of 21,000 or so delta-chain clones listed, 8% to 10% are singletons. Overall study results and limits: Approximately 20% of thymic delta-chain sequences were Vdelta2, with few Vdelta3, unlike blood Vdelta1+ controls. Many TRG clonotypes were shared between donors; TRD repertoires were essentially private. Highly polyclonal TRG and TRD repertoires with Gaussian CDR3 length distributions appeared in thymus. The authors advised highly purified populations and single-cell validation.

The sequence derives from a child under two years old who had congenital heart surgery. The rearrangement joins TRDV1 to TRDJ1, with 10 bases aligning to TRDD3. The sample was Vdelta1+ gamma-delta thymocytes from the thymus. Subset reported: FACS-sorted CD3+ TCRalphabeta- TCRVdelta1+ TCRVdelta2- thymocytes. The CDR3 DNA follows: TGTGCTCTTGGGGCTCCGATCCCTCGTACTGGGGGATACACCGATAAACTCATCTTT. It yields the protein CALGAPIPRTGGYTDKLIF.